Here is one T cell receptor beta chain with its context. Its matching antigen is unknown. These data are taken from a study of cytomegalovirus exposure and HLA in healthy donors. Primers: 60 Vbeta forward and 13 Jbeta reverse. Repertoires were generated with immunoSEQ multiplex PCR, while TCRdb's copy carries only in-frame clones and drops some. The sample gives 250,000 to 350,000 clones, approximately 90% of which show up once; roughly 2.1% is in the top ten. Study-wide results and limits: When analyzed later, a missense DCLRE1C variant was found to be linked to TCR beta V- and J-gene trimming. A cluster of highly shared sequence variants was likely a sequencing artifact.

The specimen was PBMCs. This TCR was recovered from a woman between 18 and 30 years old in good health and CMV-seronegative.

In DNA, the CDR3 is TGCGCCAGCAGCAGGGACAGTACCCTGTCCTATAATGGCTACACCTTC. The encoded protein is CASSRDSTLSYNGYTF. The chain recombines TRBV5-1 with TRBJ1-2; TRBD1 matches at 7 bases. The germline gives CDR1 SGHRS, CDR2 YFSETQ. CDR3 length: 16 residues. V trimming: 4 bases; J trimming: 6 bases; junction bases outside the gene matches: 15.